Below, 7 T cell receptor beta chains from the same sample are listed, as sequenced in a study of identical twins. Via MiXCR, TCRdb re-called the 5' RACE reads, giving one row per CDR3 protein. The sample holds approximately 1.8 million distinct CDR3 sequences, about 30% seen once. Sample: cord blood. The receptors derive from a newborn girl in good health.

This chain uses TRBV28 with TRBJ2-3; 13 bases fit TRBD2. There are 16 residues in the CDR3. V dropped 4 bases and J dropped 3; count of bases not matched to a gene: 4. The V gene's germline CDR1 is MDHEN and CDR2 SYDVKM. The CDR3 bases are TGTGCCAGCAGTTCAACTAGCGGGAGGGAAACAGATACGCAGTATTTT. Protein sequence: CASSSTSGRETDTQYF.

The V gene is TRBV7-2, the J gene TRBJ2-7; D may be TRBD2 (6 bases). Per germline, CDR1 SGHTA and CDR2 FQGNSA. The CDR3 loop spans 14 amino acids. V lost 3 bases and J 9 bases, leaving 18 bases between the germline ends. The chain's CDR3 is CASSFGGVEFRQYF. DNA for the CDR3: TGTGCCAGCAGCTTTGGCGGGGTAGAATTTCGGCAGTACTTC.

The chain links TRBV11-2 to TRBJ2-2, with 7 bases matching TRBD1. Looked up from germline, CDR1 is SGHAT and CDR2 is FQNNGV. This CDR3 contains 14 residues. V dropped 6 bases and J dropped 8; count of bases not matched to a gene: 9. The CDR3: CASRFDRVSGELFF. The CDR3 DNA reads TGTGCCAGCAGATTCGACAGGGTTTCAGGGGAGCTGTTTTTT.

This clonotype appeared a few times. The J gene is TRBJ2-3, the V gene TRBV20-1; 12 bases line up with TRBD2. The CDR3 runs 14 residues. Germline CDR1 and CDR2: DFQATT and SNEGSKA (reference sequence). The V gene end was trimmed by 5 bases and the J gene end by 12 bases; junction bases not matched to a gene: 12. CDR3 bases: TGCAGTGCTCATTCTAGCGGGAGGGCGATCCGTCAGTATTTT. Protein sequence: CSAHSSGRAIRQYF.

CDR3 DNA sequence: TGTGCCTGGAGAGAGGGCCCCACAGATACGCAGTATTTT. Translation: CAWREGPTDTQYF. This rearrangement joins TRBV30 to TRBJ2-3; D may be TRBD2 (5 bases). This CDR3 contains 13 residues. Trimming stripped 3 bases from V and 2 bases from J, with 9 bases between. Germline V gives CDR1 GTSNPN, CDR2 SVGIG (reference sequence).

This clonotype was detected a few times. This chain connects TRBV7-6 to TRBJ2-3; 13 bases align to TRBD2. Trimming removed 4 bases from V and 2 bases from J; junction bases left unmatched: 3. The CDR3 runs to 16 residues. Germline V lookup: CDR1 SGHVS, CDR2 FNYEAQ. CDR3 sequence: CASSWTSGSATDTQYF. The CDR3 DNA is TGTGCCAGCAGCTGGACTAGCGGGAGCGCCACAGATACGCAGTATTTT.

This clonotype was seen at least ten times. Germline and junction disagree at one end, which may indicate a read error. V usage is TRBV5-6 and J usage is TRBJ2-4, with TRBD1 identical over 8 bases. The CDR3 covers 14 residues. Germline loops: CDR1 SGHDT, CDR2 YYEEEE. The CDR3 nucleotides read TGCGCCAGCAGCCGGACAGGGGCCAAAAACATTCAGTACTTC. It codes for CASSRTGAKNIQYF.